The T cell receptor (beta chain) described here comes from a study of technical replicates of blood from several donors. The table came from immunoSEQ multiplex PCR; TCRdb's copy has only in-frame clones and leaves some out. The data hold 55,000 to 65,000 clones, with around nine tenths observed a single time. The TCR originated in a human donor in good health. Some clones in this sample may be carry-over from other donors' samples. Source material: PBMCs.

The CDR3 region is CASSLGLAGGTQYF. CDR3 DNA: TGTGCCAGCAGCTTAGGACTAGCGGGGGGGACGCAGTATTTT. V gene TRBV11-1 combines with J gene TRBJ2-3, with 14 bases aligning to TRBD2. The ends lost 1 base at V and 9 bases at J; junction bases unmatched: 0. CDR1 is SGHAT, CDR2 FQDESV, per germline (reference sequence). This CDR3 has 14 amino acids. Full variable domain (missing parts from reference TRBV11-1 and TRBJ2-3): EAEVAQSPRYKITEKSQAVAFWCDPISGHATLYWYRQILGQGPELLVQFQDESVVDDSQLPKDRFSAERLKGVDSTLKIQPAELGDSAMYLCASSLGLAGGTQYFGPGTRLTVL.